A single sample is the source of the 22 T cell receptor beta chains below, sequenced in a study of cytomegalovirus exposure and HLA in healthy donors. The PCR contained 60 Vbeta and 13 Jbeta primers. The assay was immunoSEQ multiplex PCR, and TCRdb's table has in-frame clones only and misses some. The sample contains roughly 110,000 clones, about 70% of which appear only once. Sequencing used PBMCs. These receptor sequences come from a woman aged 25 to 39 in good health and CMV-seronegative.

The rearrangement joins TRBV28 to TRBJ1-5, with TRBD1 matching 9 bases. The germline CDR1 and CDR2 sequences are MDHEN and SYDVKM. This CDR3 region has 14 residues. V dropped 6 bases and J dropped 7; count of bases not matched to a gene: 7. The CDR3 here is CASRTGTGRQPQHF. CDR3 nucleotide sequence: TGTGCCAGCAGAACCGGGACAGGGAGACAGCCCCAGCATTTT.

CDR3: CASSDAAAYEQYF. The CDR3, as DNA: TGTGCCAGCAGTGATGCGGCGGCCTACGAGCAGTACTTC. The V and J genes are TRBV2 and TRBJ2-7; D uncertain. V lost 3 bases and J 2 bases, leaving 8 bases between the germline ends. In germline, CDR1 is SNHLY, CDR2 FYNNEI. This CDR3 is built from 13 residues.

V is TRBV9 and J is TRBJ2-1; perhaps TRBD2 as D (6 bases). Trimming cost V 3 bases and J 2 bases, with 12 bases left between them. The germline gives CDR1 SGDLS, CDR2 YYNGEE. CDR3 size: 15 residues. CDR3 sequence (DNA): TGTGCCAGCAGCGCCGGGAGCCATGCCTACAATGAGCAGTTCTTC. Its protein is CASSAGSHAYNEQFF.

The rearrangement joins TRBV7-9 to TRBJ1-5; TRBD1 matches 10 bases. The CDR3 sequence is 14 residues long. Per germline, CDR1 SEHNR and CDR2 FQNEAQ (reference sequence). The trim removed 5 bases at V and 6 bases at J, leaving 4 bases unmatched. DNA for the CDR3: TGTGCCAGCAGCCTCGGGACAGGGGTTCAGCCCCAGCATTTT. The encoded protein is CASSLGTGVQPQHF. The whole variable domain, remainder taken from reference TRBV7-9 and TRBJ1-5, is DTGVSQNPRHKITKRGQNVTFRCDPISEHNRLYWYRQTLGQGPEFLTYFQNEAQLEKSRLLSDRFSAERPKGSFSTLEIQRTEQGDSAMYLCASSLGTGVQPQHFGDGTRLSIL.

The rearrangement joins TRBV2 to TRBJ2-7; maybe TRBD1 (6 bases). This CDR3 comprises 13 residues. Trimming took off 6 bases at V and 1 base at J, with 10 bases between the two ends. Germline-derived CDR1 and CDR2 are SNHLY and FYNNEI. CDR3 loop: CASSQTGSYEQYF. The DNA of the CDR3 is TGTGCCAGCAGCCAGACAGGATCCTACGAGCAGTACTTC. The variable domain in full, completed from reference TRBV2 and TRBJ2-7, reads EPEVTQTPSHQVTQMGQEVILRCVPISNHLYFYWYRQILGQKVEFLVSFYNNEISEKSEIFDDQFSVERPDGSNFTLKIRSTKLEDSAMYFCASSQTGSYEQYFGPGTRLTVT.

The chain carries TRBV15 and TRBJ2-1; TRBD2 is a possible D gene (5 bases). The germline V gene encodes CDR1 LNHNV and CDR2 YYDKDF (reference sequence). V lost 3 bases, J lost 14 bases, and 14 bases lay in between. The CDR3 has 12 residues. CDR3 protein: CATSRGAGSEFF. The CDR3 nucleotides read TGTGCCACCAGCAGGGGCGCGGGCTCCGAGTTCTTC.

This clone was recorded once. The chain joins TRBV19 to TRBJ2-3; TRBD2 matches at 11 bases. CDR1 and CDR2 from the germline V gene are LNHDA and SQIVND (reference sequence). The V gene end was trimmed by 5 bases and the J gene end by 3 bases; junction bases not matched to a gene: 4. The CDR3 runs to 15 residues. The CDR3: CASSLLAGGTDTQYF. DNA for the CDR3: TGTGCCAGTAGTCTTCTAGCGGGAGGAACAGATACGCAGTATTTT.

The rearrangement links TRBV5-8 to TRBJ1-1; no clear D. The V end lost 0 bases, the J end lost 8 bases, and 11 bases lay between the germline ends. The length of the CDR3 is 13 residues. Per the germline V gene, CDR1 is SGHTS and CDR2 is YDEGEE. Here the CDR3 reads CASSLGREREAFF. The CDR3, as DNA: TGTGCCAGCAGCTTGGGTAGGGAGCGGGAAGCTTTCTTT.

The chain uses TRBV5-1 and TRBJ2-2; 12 bases are a match to TRBD2. CDR3 length equals 17 residues. Looked up from germline, CDR1 is SGHRS and CDR2 is YFSETQ. The V segment lost 2 bases and the J segment 4 bases; nucleotides outside the gene matches: 6. DNA of the CDR3: TGCGCCAGCAGCTTTGCGACGACTAGCGGGGGCACCGGGGAGCTGTTTTTT. Protein sequence: CASSFATTSGGTGELFF. Supplemented by reference TRBV5-1 and TRBJ2-2, the full variable domain reads KAGVTQTPRYLIKTRGQQVTLSCSPISGHRSVSWYQQTPGQGLQFLFEYFSETQRNKGNFPGRFSGRQFSNSRSEMNVSTLELGDSALYLCASSFATTSGGTGELFFGEGSRLTVL.

This clone was recorded a few times. This chain joins TRBV14 and TRBJ1-2; TRBD1 matches 7 bases. V lost 2 bases to trimming and J lost 4 bases; unmatched junction nucleotides: 10. Germline values: CDR1 SGHDN, CDR2 FVKESK. The CDR3 has 16 amino acids. CDR3 sequence: CASSQLEGAYSYGYTF. The CDR3 region has the DNA TGTGCCAGCAGCCAATTAGAGGGGGCTTACAGCTATGGCTACACCTTC.

This clone was seen a single time. V gene TRBV6-5 combines with J gene TRBJ1-4; 7 bases agree with TRBD1. The length of the CDR3 is 16 residues. With V trimmed by 2 bases and J by 2 bases, 5 bases remained unmatched. Germline V CDR1 and CDR2: MNHEY, SVGAGI. CDR3 nucleotide sequence: TGTGCCAGCAGTTACGAGAACAGGGGTACTAATGAAAAACTGTTTTTT. Translating it yields CASSYENRGTNEKLFF.

This sequence joins TRBV7-9 and TRBJ1-5, with unresolved D. This CDR3 spans 12 amino acids. Germline V gene sequence: CDR1 SEHNR, CDR2 FQNEAQ (reference sequence). V lost 5 bases and J 4 bases, leaving 6 bases between the germline ends. The CDR3 DNA follows: TGTGCCAGCAGCATCCAGAATCAGCCCCAGCATTTT. It codes for CASSIQNQPQHF.

This clone has more than one count but fewer than ten. The V call is TRBV30, the J call TRBJ2-5, with D tentatively TRBD1 (6 bases). The CDR3 spans 13 residues. The germline CDR1 and CDR2 sequences are GTSNPN and SVGIG (reference sequence). Between the trimmed V and J ends, which lost 3 bases and 3 bases, there was a span of 11 bases. The CDR3 loop is CAWSRNREETQYF. The CDR3 region has the DNA TGTGCCTGGAGCCGCAACAGGGAAGAGACCCAGTACTTC.

V gene TRBV5-1 combines with J gene TRBJ1-1, with 7 bases aligning to TRBD1. The germline V gene has CDR1 SGHRS and CDR2 YFSETQ. The CDR3 is 13 amino acids. Trimming at V came to 0 bases and at J to 9 bases, leaving 5 bases not matched to a gene. The CDR3 here is CASSLGGTVKAFF. CDR3 bases: TGCGCCAGCAGCTTGGGAGGGACAGTTAAAGCTTTCTTT.

This sequence joins TRBV4-1 and TRBJ2-3, with 9 bases lining up with TRBD2. This CDR3 has 20 residues. Germline CDR1 is MGHRA and CDR2 is YSYEKL. V lost 0 bases and J lost 2; bases outside the gene matches: 15. CDR3 residues: CASSQEGGGNLAGTTDTQYF. The CDR3 region has the DNA TGCGCCAGCAGCCAAGAAGGAGGGGGGAACCTAGCGGGGACCACAGATACGCAGTATTTT.

This rearrangement joins TRBV7-9 to TRBJ1-1, with D hard to call. The germline V gene has CDR1 SEHNR and CDR2 FQNEAQ (reference sequence). The CDR3 runs to 16 residues. V was pared by 4 bases and J by 7 bases, with 22 bases between. Here the CDR3 reads CASSSLSGIRPIEAFF. In DNA form, the CDR3 reads TGTGCCAGCAGCTCACTTTCGGGAATTCGCCCCATTGAAGCTTTCTTT.

The sample holds a few counts of this clone. Other DNA sequences in the same sample also yield this CDR3. The chain combines TRBV2 with TRBJ2-4; 10 positions match TRBD1. Germline V gives CDR1 SNHLY, CDR2 FYNNEI. This CDR3 has 13 residues. V dropped 8 bases and J dropped 9; count of bases not matched to a gene: 7. The CDR3 bases are TGTGCCAGCGTCATCGGACAGGGGGGCATTCAGTACTTC. Protein product: CASVIGQGGIQYF.

The rearrangement joins TRBV11-3 to TRBJ1-2; D is possibly TRBD1 (5 bases). The CDR3 runs 14 residues. CDR1 is SGHNT and CDR2 is YENEEA in the germline V gene. V was shortened by 5 bases and J by 5 bases, with 15 bases between the two germline ends. CDR3 DNA sequence: TGTGCCAGCAGCGGCACAGGTACCGATTATGGCTACACCTTC. Amino acid sequence: CASSGTGTDYGYTF.

This chain's CDR3 is CASSSRDLTYF. The CDR3, as DNA: TGTGCCAGCAGCTCCAGGGATTTGACGTACTTC. The J gene is TRBJ2-7, the V gene TRBV13; possibly TRBD1 for D (5 bases). The germline V gene has CDR1 PRHDT and CDR2 FYEKMQ (reference sequence). The CDR3 length is 11 residues. V was cut by 4 bases and J by 12 bases, with 13 bases left in between.

This chain uses TRBV5-6 with TRBJ2-7; 7 positions match TRBD2. Per germline, CDR1 SGHDT and CDR2 YYEEEE. Losses at the gene ends were 7 bases for V and 3 bases for J; bases not matched to a gene: 7. This CDR3 has 13 amino acids. As DNA, the CDR3 is TGTGCCAGCTTCTTCCGGGGGGACTACGAGCAGTACTTC. It encodes CASFFRGDYEQYF. The whole variable domain, filled in from reference TRBV5-6 and TRBJ2-7, reads DAGVTQSPTHLIKTRGQQVTLRCSPKSGHDTVSWYQQALGQGPQFIFQYYEEEERQRGNFPDRFSGHQFPNYSSELNVNALLLGDSALYLCASFFRGDYEQYFGPGTRLTVT.

Written as DNA, the CDR3 is TGTGCCAGCGCGGTTCAACGGGAAGCTTTCTTT. Its protein product is CASAVQREAFF. The V gene is TRBV2, the J gene TRBJ1-1, with no clear D. The length of the CDR3 is 11 residues. Germline V CDR1 and CDR2: SNHLY, FYNNEI. V gave up 8 bases and J gave up 8 bases, with 12 bases separating them.

The V and J genes are TRBV2 and TRBJ1-2; a weak D match, TRBD1 (6 bases). The CDR3 has 12 amino acids. Trimming cost V 11 bases and J 5 bases, with 15 bases left between them. CDR1 is SNHLY, CDR2 FYNNEI, per germline. The CDR3 coding sequence is TGTGCCGGACGGACAGAGGATTATGGCTACACCTTC. Its translation: CAGRTEDYGYTF.